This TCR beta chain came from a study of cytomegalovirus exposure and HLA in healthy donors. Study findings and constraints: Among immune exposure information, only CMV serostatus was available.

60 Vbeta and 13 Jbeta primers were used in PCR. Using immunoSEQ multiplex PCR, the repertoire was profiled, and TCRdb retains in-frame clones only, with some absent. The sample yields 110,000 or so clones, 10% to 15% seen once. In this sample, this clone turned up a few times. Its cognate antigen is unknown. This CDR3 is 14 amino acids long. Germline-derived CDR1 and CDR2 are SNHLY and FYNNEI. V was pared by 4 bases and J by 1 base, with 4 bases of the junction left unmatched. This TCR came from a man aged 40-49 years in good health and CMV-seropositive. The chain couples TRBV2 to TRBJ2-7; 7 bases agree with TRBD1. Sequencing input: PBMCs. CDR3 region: CASSGQGLSYEQYF. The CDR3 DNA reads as TGTGCCAGCAGTGGACAGGGTCTATCCTACGAGCAGTACTTC.